The TCR beta chain described here comes from a study of shared clonotypes between healthy human individuals. Method: immunoSEQ multiplex PCR; TCRdb's copy keeps in-frame clones and lacks some. The sample yields 2 million or so clones, roughly 94% seen once. The germline V gene encodes CDR1 WSHSY and CDR2 SAAADI. V lost 0 bases to trimming and J lost 6 bases, with 14 bases between them. The CDR3 totals 15 residues. The chain uses TRBV10-2 and TRBJ1-2; D not resolved. The receptor was isolated from a man younger than 35 in good health. Sequenced: naive CD4+ T cells sorted from blood. Indicated subset: CD45RA+ positively selected. CDR3 sequence reads: CASSESSRGIDGYTF. CDR3 nucleotide sequence: TGCGCCAGCAGTGAGTCCAGTCGGGGAATCGATGGCTACACCTTC.